A selection of T cell receptor beta chains follows, all from one sample in a study of T cells in localized non-small cell lung cancer. Only in-frame clones appear in the TCRdb table, and some are missing; sequencing was by immunoSEQ multiplex PCR. Of under 70,000 clones detected, 86% appear once; the ten largest clones hold approximately 5%. The starting material was peripheral blood, obtained before any cancer treatment. The receptors shown here come from a woman between 35 and 75 years old with stage I lung adenocarcinoma. CDR3s include the opening cysteine and the closing phenylalanine or tryptophan.

TRBV7-6	TRBJ1-2	CASSRLRGKGYGYTF
TRBV6-6	TRBJ2-7	CASRGTGRYEQYF
TRBV13	TRBJ1-5	CASSHRGSNQPQHF
TRBV19	TRBJ2-6	CATQHRDRGSSGANVLTF
TRBV28	TRBJ2-3	CASSSGTHTDTQYF
TRBV4-1	TRBJ1-5	CASSQVEKQRRDQPQHF
TRBV14	TRBJ1-4	CASSQERPFSLSSEKLFF
TRBV7-2	TRBJ2-2	CASGPTSGANTGELFF
TRBV2	TRBJ2-1	CASSEADPLADISSYNEQFF
TRBV6-5	TRBJ1-1	CASSYSGEAFF
TRBV30	TRBJ1-2	CAWSHRQGIRNNYGYTF
TRBV6-1	TRBJ2-7	CASSGLNPYEQYF
TRBV14	TRBJ1-2	CASSPGRYGYTF
TRBV2	TRBJ1-4	CASSPSEKLFF
TRBV11-2	TRBJ1-1	CASSLDPGRGEAFF
TRBV7-2	TRBJ2-1	CASSSYRPRYNEQFF
TRBV4-3	TRBJ1-4	CASSQDRANEKLFF
TRBV2	TRBJ2-1	CASSEAGTGTDLDNEQFF
TRBV6-5	TRBJ1-5	CASSSLDRGGRQPQHF
TRBV15	TRBJ1-2	CATSSRGDTLYGYTF
TRBV7-3	TRBJ1-1	CASKQRVNTEAFF
TRBV27	TRBJ2-7	CASSLGQGSYEQYF
TRBV4-3	TRBJ1-2	CASSQEAYSTNYGYTF
TRBV29-1	TRBJ2-3	CSVRYTDTQYF
TRBV28	TRBJ2-7	CASSLWGAYGEQYF
TRBV10-3	TRBJ2-5	CAIRQGTGVQETQYF